This record covers a single TCR beta chain. Its antigen is unknown. No base-level quality is on record; no much larger clone is a single base apart. These data belong to a study of T cell changes during pregnancy in multiple sclerosis (dated by TCRdb to between 2018 and 2020). For the study in its entirety: The study looked at changes in the T cell repertoire across pregnancy in women with multiple sclerosis.

Library construction relied on the immunoSEQ multiplex PCR assay. Sourced from immuneACCESS, this table was stored by TCRdb with only in-frame sequences that have V and J called. A share of the clones is absent; for the studies checked, an unresolved V gene accounts for under half, and the remainder has no known explanation. The sample yields under 50,000 clones; almost 95% were counted once. 0.3% to 0.4% of the sample rests with the top ten. CDR1 LGHNA and CDR2 YNFKEQ are derived from the germline V gene. V is shortened by 4 bases, J by 1 base, and the region joining them spans 13 bases. From the cysteine up to the phenylalanine, the CDR3 has a length of 15 residues. The sequence is cut down to CDR3 DNA, 45 bases in frame from base 1.

The sequence was collected from a female donor in good health, enrolled as a control in a pregnancy study. The sample was CD4+ T cells from peripheral blood mononuclear cells, taken in the second trimester of pregnancy. This chain is built from TRBV4-2 and TRBJ1-1; tentative D gene TRBD1, with 6 bases matching. The DNA sequence is TGTGCCAGCAGCCCGTTCAGGGGATCGAACACTGAAGCTTTCTTT. Translated, this gives CASSPFRGSNTEAFF.